These 26 T cell receptor beta chains share one sample of origin, sequenced in a study of T cell responses to AZD1222 COVID-19 vaccine. Assay: immunoSEQ multiplex PCR; the TCRdb copy retains only in-frame clones and omits some. The table shows about 150,000 clones, with around 89% occurring only once. The sample here was peripheral blood, taken on day 0 of AZD1222 vaccination. These TCRs come from an adult in good health.

This clone appeared a single time. Written as DNA, the CDR3 is TGTGCCTGGAGTGTTGATAGGGGGCGCGGCTACACCTTC. Translated, it gives CAWSVDRGRGYTF. The chain recombines TRBV30 with TRBJ1-2; 7 nucleotides match TRBD1. Germline lookup yields CDR1 GTSNPN and CDR2 SVGIG (reference sequence). This CDR3 is built from 13 residues. V was pared by 0 bases and J by 8 bases, with 6 bases of the junction left unmatched.

The J gene is TRBJ1-2, the V gene TRBV21-1. TRBV21-1 is reported as a pseudogene. This CDR3 has 19 residues. CDR3 sequence (DNA): TGTGCCAGCAGCATATCCCGGAGCGGGGTAGGTGAGCGGGACTATGGCTACACCTTC. Protein: CASSISRSGVGERDYGYTF.

The CDR3 DNA sequence: TGTGCCGGCCTAACTAGCGGGAGCACGAATGAGCAGTTCTTC. This translates into CAGLTSGSTNEQFF. The chain has TRBV7-9 and TRBJ2-1, with 11 bases that match TRBD2. J lost 7 bases, V lost 11 bases, and 10 bases had no gene match. The CDR3 is made up of 14 amino acids. CDR1 is SEHNR, CDR2 FQNEAQ, per germline (reference sequence).

This chain uses TRBV9 with TRBJ1-5; 9 bases fit TRBD1. V lost 3 bases to trimming and J lost 4 bases; unmatched junction nucleotides: 2. This CDR3 is built from 14 residues. CDR1 SGDLS and CDR2 YYNGEE come from the germline V gene. CDR3 sequence reads: CASSGDRVNQPQHF. In nucleotides, the CDR3 is TGTGCCAGCAGCGGGGACAGGGTGAATCAGCCCCAGCATTTT.

This clone has only one observation. The chain carries TRBV4-3 and TRBJ2-1; maybe TRBD1 (5 bases). This CDR3 is built from 12 residues. The V and J ends lost 1 base and 10 bases respectively, with 8 bases between them. Germline values: CDR1 LGHNA, CDR2 YSLEER. CDR3 bases: TGCGCCAGCAGCCAAGCAGGGAACGAGCAGTTCTTC. Translating it yields CASSQAGNEQFF.

J is TRBJ1-1 and V is TRBV19; TRBD1 matches at 9 bases. The CDR3 sequence is 13 residues long. Germline loops: CDR1 LNHDA, CDR2 SQIVND (reference sequence). V trimming: 4 bases; J trimming: 5 bases; junction bases outside the gene matches: 2. The DNA for the CDR3 is TGTGCCAGTAGTAGGACAGGGGAGACTGAAGCTTTCTTT. Translating it yields CASSRTGETEAFF.

The J gene is TRBJ1-2, the V gene TRBV9; D is uncertain. Trimming removed 0 bases at V and 4 bases at J, with 13 bases between. This CDR3 is 15 amino acids long. Per the germline V gene, CDR1 is SGDLS and CDR2 is YYNGEE. The CDR3 loop is CASSVAMAAIYGYTF. Written as DNA, the CDR3 is TGTGCCAGCAGCGTAGCGATGGCAGCCATCTATGGCTACACCTTC.

The chain carries TRBV19 and TRBJ2-7, with D possibly matching TRBD1 (5 bases). This CDR3 spans 14 amino acids. V was cut by 3 bases and J by 11 bases, with 20 bases left in between. CDR1 LNHDA and CDR2 SQIVND come from the germline V gene (reference sequence). The CDR3 DNA is TGTGCCAGTAGTATCGGAGCAGGGTGGGGTGGTGAGTACTTC. It translates to CASSIGAGWGGEYF. Full variable domain (remainder filled in from reference TRBV19 and TRBJ2-7): DGGITQSPKYLFRKEGQNVTLSCEQNLNHDAMYWYRQDPGQGLRLIYYSQIVNDFQKGDIAEGYSVSREKKESFPLTVTSAQKNPTAFYLCASSIGAGWGGEYFGPGTRLTVT.

J is TRBJ1-1 and V is TRBV5-6; unclear D gene. This CDR3 is built from 14 residues. The germline CDR1 and CDR2 sequences are SGHDT and YYEEEE. V lost 4 bases to trimming and J lost 1 base, with 11 bases between them. CDR3 amino acids: CASSGVTQNTEAFF. CDR3 DNA sequence: TGTGCCAGCAGCGGAGTTACCCAGAACACTGAAGCTTTCTTT.

This clone occurred a few times. DNA of the CDR3: TGTGCCTGGAGCCCCCCACTCCACGGGGGCTATGGCTACACCTTC. Protein product: CAWSPPLHGGYGYTF. The chain is built from TRBV30 and TRBJ1-2; possibly TRBD1 for D (5 bases). From germline, CDR1 is GTSNPN and CDR2 SVGIG (reference sequence). Trimming cost V 3 bases and J 4 bases, with 18 bases left between them. The CDR3 has 15 residues.

The chain recombines TRBV7-8 with TRBJ2-7, with 11 bases that match TRBD2. The CDR3 consists of 19 residues. J gave up 2 bases and V 1 base, and 13 bases lay outside the gene matches. Germline lookup yields CDR1 SGHVS and CDR2 FQNEAQ. The CDR3 DNA sequence: TGTGCCAGCAGCTTAGGCGGACTAGCGGGTCAACGCCGTCCCTACGAGCAGTACTTC. This codes for CASSLGGLAGQRRPYEQYF.

The chain recombines TRBV6-5 with TRBJ1-2, with a possible D match to TRBD1 (6 bases). Trimming cost V 9 bases and J 8 bases, with 22 bases left between them. The CDR3 spans 14 residues. Germline CDR1 is MNHEY and CDR2 is SVGAGI. CDR3 region: CASFDLQGLGGYTF. The CDR3 DNA is TGTGCCAGTTTTGACTTACAGGGTTTGGGCGGCTACACCTTC.

The CDR3 spells CASSLDRERSEKLFF. In DNA form, the CDR3 reads TGTGCCAGCAGCTTAGACCGGGAAAGGAGTGAAAAACTGTTTTTT. This chain uses TRBV5-8 with TRBJ1-4; no clear D. The CDR3 has 15 amino acids. Trimming stripped 2 bases from V and 7 bases from J, with 15 bases between. Germline V gives CDR1 SGHTS, CDR2 YDEGEE.

V and J are TRBV5-6 and TRBJ1-1; 8 bases match TRBD1. Per germline, CDR1 SGHDT and CDR2 YYEEEE. Trimming cost V 6 bases and J 0 bases; bases outside gene matches: 4. The CDR3 length is 14 residues. The CDR3 region is CASNRGTMNTEAFF. Written as DNA, the CDR3 is TGTGCCAGCAACAGGGGGACAATGAACACTGAAGCTTTCTTT.

The rearrangement uses TRBV3-1 (or the pseudogene TRBV3-2) and TRBJ2-7; TRBD1 matches 7 bases. CDR3 size: 14 residues. Trimming cost V 3 bases and J 5 bases; bases outside gene matches: 7. Germline CDR1 reads LGHDT; CDR2 reads YNNKEL (reference sequence). The CDR3 DNA reads as TGTGCCAGCAGCCAGGGATACAGGGGCGACGAGCAGTACTTC. Amino acids: CASSQGYRGDEQYF.

V and J are TRBV29-1 and TRBJ2-5, with 7 bases identical to TRBD1. Trimming cost V 7 bases and J 5 bases; bases outside gene matches: 7. Germline V gene lookup returns CDR1 SQVTM and CDR2 ANQGSEA. The CDR3 totals 12 residues. This chain's CDR3 is CSAPQGRETQYF. The DNA of the CDR3 is TGCAGCGCGCCACAGGGGCGTGAGACCCAGTACTTC.

This clone was picked up a small number of times. The gene calls are TRBV19 and TRBJ1-2, with 10 bases aligning to TRBD1. Germline CDR1 LNHDA, CDR2 SQIVND (reference sequence). CDR3 length: 15 residues. V was pared by 3 bases and J by 7 bases, with 8 bases of the junction left unmatched. The CDR3 coding sequence is TGTGCCAGTAGTATGTTCGGGACAGGGGCCGGTGGCTACACCTTC. Translated, it gives CASSMFGTGAGGYTF.

V gene TRBV2 combines with J gene TRBJ1-5, with 9 nucleotides matching TRBD1. Germline lookup yields CDR1 SNHLY and CDR2 FYNNEI. The CDR3 runs to 14 residues. V shed 5 bases, J shed 7 bases, and the junction held 6 bases outside the gene matches. This CDR3 reads CASSLGQGMQPQHF. The CDR3 nucleotides read TGTGCCAGCAGTTTGGGACAGGGTATGCAGCCCCAGCATTTT. Based on the CDR3 plus reference TRBV2 and TRBJ1-5, the full variable domain is EPEVTQTPSHQVTQMGQEVILRCVPISNHLYFYWYRQILGQKVEFLVSFYNNEISEKSEIFDDQFSVERPDGSNFTLKIRSTKLEDSAMYFCASSLGQGMQPQHFGDGTRLSIL.

The V and J genes are TRBV12-5 and TRBJ2-1, with D maybe TRBD1 (6 bases). Germline V lookup: CDR1 LGHNT, CDR2 FRNRAP. The V and J ends lost 1 base and 0 bases respectively, with 7 bases between them. CDR3 length: 15 amino acids. The CDR3 DNA reads TGTGCTAGTGGTTTGGGACAGGTCTCCTACAATGAGCAGTTCTTC. Its protein product is CASGLGQVSYNEQFF. Full variable domain (rest looked up from reference TRBV12-5 and TRBJ2-1): DARVTQTPRHKVTEMGQEVTMRCQPILGHNTVFWYRQTMMQGLELLAYFRNRAPLDDSGMPKDRFSAEMPDATLATLKIQPSEPRDSAVYFCASGLGQVSYNEQFFGPGTRLTVL.

The chain links TRBV6-1 to TRBJ2-2; TRBD2 aligns across 8 bases. CDR3 length equals 16 residues. From germline, CDR1 is MNHNS and CDR2 SASEGT. The V gene end was trimmed by 3 bases and the J gene end by 0 bases; junction bases not matched to a gene: 3. The CDR3 protein is CASSDRLASNTGELFF. DNA of the CDR3: TGTGCCAGCAGTGACAGACTAGCGTCGAACACCGGGGAGCTGTTTTTT.

The rearrangement joins TRBV4-1 to TRBJ2-1, with 8 bases that match TRBD1. The trim removed 3 bases at V and 4 bases at J, leaving 11 bases unmatched. The germline gives CDR1 MGHRA, CDR2 YSYEKL. This CDR3 is 17 amino acids long. The CDR3 sequence is CASSHYWGQAIYNEQFF. Here the CDR3 DNA reads TGCGCCAGCAGCCACTATTGGGGACAGGCTATTTACAATGAGCAGTTCTTC.

This clone was seen only once. This sample also contains other DNA sequences that code for the same CDR3. This chain joins TRBV19 and TRBJ1-2; D is undetermined. Between the trimmed V and J ends, which lost 3 bases and 2 bases, there was a span of 7 bases. Germline V CDR1 and CDR2: LNHDA, SQIVND (reference sequence). The CDR3 runs to 13 residues. CDR3 DNA sequence: TGTGCCAGTAGTATCTCGGGGAACTATGGCTACACCTTC. Translated: CASSISGNYGYTF.

The chain carries TRBV25-1 and TRBJ2-3; the D is unclear. The length of the CDR3 is 14 residues. In germline, CDR1 is MGHDK, CDR2 SYGVNS. V was cut by 6 bases and J by 1 base, with 11 bases left in between. The CDR3 DNA sequence: TGTGCCAGCAGCGAAGGGCTGGGCACAGATACGCAGTATTTT. Residues: CASSEGLGTDTQYF.

The chain employs TRBV28 and TRBJ1-1; 7 positions match TRBD1. Germline V CDR1 and CDR2: MDHEN, SYDVKM. CDR3 length equals 14 residues. The V segment lost 5 bases and the J segment 1 base; nucleotides outside the gene matches: 4. CDR3 DNA sequence: TGTGCCAGCAGTCTGGGACAGAAGAACACTGAAGCTTTCTTT. This sequence encodes CASSLGQKNTEAFF.

The chain couples TRBV5-1 to TRBJ1-6; D gene uncertain. The germline V and J ends were trimmed by 2 bases and 6 bases, with 9 bases remaining between them. In germline, CDR1 is SGHRS, CDR2 YFSETQ. This CDR3 comprises 14 residues. The CDR3 here is CASSLRHINSPLHF. CDR3 sequence (DNA): TGCGCCAGCAGCTTACGGCACATTAATTCACCCCTCCACTTT. The variable domain in full, with the rest retrieved from reference TRBV5-1 and TRBJ1-6, is KAGVTQTPRYLIKTRGQQVTLSCSPISGHRSVSWYQQTPGQGLQFLFEYFSETQRNKGNFPGRFSGRQFSNSRSEMNVSTLELGDSALYLCASSLRHINSPLHFGNGTRLTVT.

The chain uses TRBV6-5 and TRBJ1-6, with 7 bases matching TRBD1. The germline V gene has CDR1 MNHEY and CDR2 SVGAGI. Trimming took 4 bases from V and 8 from J; bases not matched to a gene: 5. This CDR3 is 14 amino acids long. For the CDR3, the DNA is TGTGCCAGCAGTTCTGGACAGGCGTATTCACCCCTCCACTTT. Residues: CASSSGQAYSPLHF.